These 19 T cell receptor beta chains share one sample of origin, sequenced in a study of blood T cell repertoires in COVID-19. Repertoires were generated with immunoSEQ multiplex PCR, while TCRdb's copy carries only in-frame clones and drops some. The sample contains roughly 140,000 clones, roughly 90% of which appear only once. Sequenced sample: peripheral blood. The receptors shown here come from a human donor in a cohort sampled during active COVID-19.

This sequence joins TRBV6-5 and TRBJ2-7, with 8 positions matching TRBD1. The J segment lost 5 bases and the V segment lost 5 bases, leaving 5 bases of the junction unmatched. The CDR3 extends over 13 amino acids. Germline CDR1 reads MNHEY; CDR2 reads SVGAGI. The CDR3 DNA follows: TGTGCCAGCAGTCAGGACAGGGCCAACGAGCAGTACTTC. Its translation is CASSQDRANEQYF.

V is TRBV7-3 and J is TRBJ2-1; 9 bases agree with TRBD1. Germline V gene lookup returns CDR1 SGHTA and CDR2 FQGTGA. CDR3 length: 14 amino acids. The trim removed 5 bases at V and 9 bases at J, leaving 8 bases unmatched. The CDR3 is CASSLGTGLTEQFF. As DNA, the CDR3 is TGTGCCAGCAGCCTTGGGACAGGGTTAACTGAGCAGTTCTTC.

The V call is TRBV18, the J call TRBJ1-6, with 7 positions matching TRBD1. The CDR3 is made up of 15 amino acids. The germline V gene encodes CDR1 KGHSH and CDR2 LQKENI. J gave up 7 bases and V 6 bases, and 9 bases lay outside the gene matches. The CDR3, as DNA: TGTGCCAGCTCCCCAGACAGGGCTCGGAATTCACCCCTCCACTTT. This sequence encodes CASSPDRARNSPLHF. Looking up the rest from reference TRBV18 and TRBJ1-6 gives the full variable domain: NAGVMQNPRHLVRRRGQEARLRCSPMKGHSHVYWYRQLPEEGLKFMVYLQKENIIDESGMPKERFSAEFPKEGPSILRIQQVVRGDSAAYFCASSPDRARNSPLHFGNGTRLTVT.

This clone appeared once. The CDR3 loop reads CASSPRGQGAEETQYF. The CDR3 nucleotides read TGTGCCAGCTCACCAAGGGGACAGGGGGCTGAAGAGACCCAGTACTTC. This chain connects TRBV18 to TRBJ2-5, with 12 bases aligning to TRBD1. This CDR3 comprises 16 residues. Germline lookup yields CDR1 KGHSH and CDR2 LQKENI. The J segment lost 3 bases and the V segment lost 2 bases, leaving 4 bases of the junction unmatched.

This chain uses TRBV7-9 with TRBJ2-3; 9 bases fit TRBD1. CDR1 is SEHNR, CDR2 FQNEAQ, per germline (reference sequence). There are 19 residues in the CDR3. The V segment lost 4 bases and the J segment 7 bases; nucleotides outside the gene matches: 21. CDR3 residues: CASSSEVLGTGISAYTQYF. Written as DNA, the CDR3 is TGTGCCAGCAGCTCCGAAGTGCTAGGGACAGGGATTTCCGCTTATACGCAGTATTTT.

This chain joins TRBV28 and TRBJ1-2; D remains ambiguous. CDR1 MDHEN and CDR2 SYDVKM come from the germline V gene. The CDR3 is 12 residues long. The V gene lost 9 bases and the J gene lost 4 bases, with 12 bases spanning the gap. The CDR3 nucleotides read TGTGCCAGTAAGGCGGAGGGCTATGGCTACACCTTC. It encodes CASKAEGYGYTF.

V and J are TRBV29-1 and TRBJ2-1; no clear D. This CDR3 spans 13 amino acids. Germline assignment: CDR1 SQVTM and CDR2 ANQGSEA. Trimming took 0 bases from V and 9 from J, leaving 12 bases between them. The CDR3 protein is CSVEEASLGEQFF. For the CDR3, the DNA is TGCAGCGTTGAAGAGGCTAGTCTTGGTGAGCAGTTCTTC.

The rearrangement links TRBV2 to TRBJ1-3, with D perhaps TRBD1 (5 bases). Trimming left V 2 bases short and J 10 bases short, with 18 bases between. The CDR3 extends over 15 amino acids. Germline lookup yields CDR1 SNHLY and CDR2 FYNNEI. CDR3 residues: CASSERSPVGGTIYF. The CDR3 coding sequence is TGTGCCAGCAGTGAAAGGTCACCCGTGGGGGGTACCATATATTTT.

This clone was found once. The chain joins TRBV4-1 to TRBJ2-1; D unresolved. The CDR3 spans 15 residues. V dropped 1 base and J dropped 7 bases, with 14 bases sitting between them. Germline lookup yields CDR1 MGHRA and CDR2 YSYEKL. CDR3 DNA sequence: TGCGCCAGCAGCCAAGTAGACGGGTATAGTAATGAGCAGTTCTTC. Its protein is CASSQVDGYSNEQFF.

The V and J genes are TRBV10-3 and TRBJ2-7; maybe TRBD1 (6 bases). Between the trimmed V and J ends, which lost 10 bases and 2 bases, there was a span of 18 bases. There are 14 residues in the CDR3. Germline loops: CDR1 ENHRY, CDR2 SYGVKD. In nucleotides, the CDR3 is TGTGCCACCAAGTACAGGGCCCGCACCTACGAGCAGTACTTC. Amino acid sequence: CATKYRARTYEQYF.

The chain is built from TRBV7-2 and TRBJ1-2, with TRBD1 identical over 7 bases. With 5 bases clipped from V and 0 bases from J, the junction kept 6 bases outside the gene matches. This CDR3 is built from 15 residues. Per germline, CDR1 SGHTA and CDR2 FQGNSA. CDR3 amino acids: CASSPQQGTNYGYTF. The CDR3 DNA reads as TGTGCCAGCAGCCCGCAACAGGGGACTAACTATGGCTACACCTTC.

The chain couples TRBV12-1 to TRBJ1-6; the table's TRBD1 call for D was not verified on the DNA. TRBV12-1 is listed as a pseudogene. The CDR3 is 17 amino acids. The CDR3 sequence is CASSSRQGLALNSPLHF. Written as DNA, the CDR3 is TGTGCCAGCAGCTCCCGACAGGGATTGGCCTTAAATTCACCCCTCCACTTT.

The chain is built from TRBV19 and TRBJ1-1, with a weak D call TRBD1 (6 bases). Germline V CDR1 and CDR2: LNHDA, SQIVND (reference sequence). This CDR3 comprises 16 residues. With 8 bases removed from V and 4 bases from J, the gap between germline ends came to 23 bases. The chain's CDR3 is CASSPPGVGLVTEAFF. In nucleotides, the CDR3 is TGTGCCAGTTCCCCACCAGGGGTAGGCTTGGTCACTGAAGCTTTCTTT.

The genes are TRBV7-2 and TRBJ1-2, with D possibly TRBD1 on 5 matching bases. V lost 1 base, J lost 2 bases, and 17 bases lay in between. There are 17 residues in the CDR3. The germline gives CDR1 SGHTA, CDR2 FQGNSA. The CDR3 DNA reads as TGTGCCAGCAGCTTAGATCGTCGACAGATGAAAAACTATGGCTACACCTTC. This gives the protein CASSLDRRQMKNYGYTF.

The chain is built from TRBV3-1 (or the pseudogene TRBV3-2) and TRBJ1-6; possible D gene TRBD1, 6 bases. V was cut by 5 bases and J by 8 bases, with 10 bases left in between. Germline assignment: CDR1 LGHDT and CDR2 YNNKEL (reference sequence). The CDR3 is 13 amino acids. DNA of the CDR3: TGTGCCAGCAGCAGGGGGATGGATTCACCCCTCCACTTT. Its translation is CASSRGMDSPLHF.

This chain uses TRBV7-8 with TRBJ2-5; D might be TRBD1 (6 bases). The germline V gene encodes CDR1 SGHVS and CDR2 FQNEAQ. The ends were cut back, 0 bases at V and 0 bases at J, with 17 bases in the middle. The CDR3 totals 18 residues. The CDR3 loop is CASSLARQALKYQETQYF. CDR3 in DNA: TGTGCCAGCAGCTTAGCGCGACAGGCACTGAAGTACCAAGAGACCCAGTACTTC.

The chain has TRBV3-1 (or the pseudogene TRBV3-2) and TRBJ1-5; 10 nucleotides agree with TRBD1. There are 14 residues in the CDR3. V dropped 7 bases and J dropped 5; count of bases not matched to a gene: 5. Germline V gene lookup returns CDR1 LGHDT and CDR2 YNNKEL (reference sequence). The CDR3 protein is CASTLGTGDQPQHF. For the CDR3, the DNA is TGTGCCAGCACCCTCGGGACAGGGGATCAGCCCCAGCATTTT.

The rearrangement uses TRBV13 and TRBJ2-7; maybe TRBD2 (5 bases). The germline V and J ends were trimmed by 8 bases and 2 bases, with 22 bases remaining between them. CDR1 and CDR2 (germline): PRHDT, FYEKMQ (reference sequence). The CDR3 runs 16 residues. As DNA, the CDR3 is TGTGCCAGCCGCCGTAAGGAACGGACTTACCCCTACGAGCAGTACTTC. It specifies CASRRKERTYPYEQYF. The entire variable domain, with the rest obtained from reference TRBV13 and TRBJ2-7, is as follows: AAGVIQSPRHLIKEKRETATLKCYPIPRHDTVYWYQQGPGQDPQFLISFYEKMQSDKGSIPDRFSAQQFSDYHSELNMSSLELGDSALYFCASRRKERTYPYEQYFGPGTRLTVT.

The chain employs TRBV2 and TRBJ2-2; 7 positions agree with TRBD2. Germline V gene data show CDR1 as SNHLY and CDR2 as FYNNEI. Trimming removed 1 base from V and 3 bases from J; junction bases left unmatched: 2. The CDR3 contains 15 residues. The CDR3 protein is CASSEGGGYTGELFF. CDR3 nucleotides: TGTGCCAGCAGTGAAGGCGGGGGTTACACCGGGGAGCTGTTTTTT.